This T cell receptor (beta chain) came from a study of cytomegalovirus exposure and HLA in healthy donors. Turning to the study itself: The approximately 120 validation repertoires, a later analysis reported, used the same platform as the roughly 660 repertoires from the first cohort. Study-wide findings and caveats: Subsequent analysis showed first-cohort TCR clusters tending to co-occur in 120 or so validation repertoires. Among TCR sequences, most were rare, though some public TCRs appeared in many donors. In vitro work confirmed that a few CMV-associated chains recognize CMV antigens.

CDR1 is MDHEN, CDR2 SYDVKM, per germline. V was clipped by 6 bases and J by 4 bases, with 10 bases between them. The CDR3 runs 12 residues. Clones were sequenced by immunoSEQ multiplex PCR, and TCRdb holds only the in-frame ones, with some missing. The sample contains around 250,000 clones, around 91% of which appear only once. Of note for this clone: The antigen is not known.

Sequenced input: PBMCs. This sequence joins TRBV28 and TRBJ2-7; D is possibly TRBD2 (5 bases). This sequence originates from a woman aged 18-29 years in good health and CMV-seronegative. The CDR3, as DNA: TGTGCCAGCAGCTCGGACTTGTACGAGCAGTACGTC. This sequence encodes CASSSDLYEQYV.